One sample yielded the 25 T cell receptor beta chains listed below, sequenced in a study of cytomegalovirus exposure and HLA in healthy donors. PCR amplification relied on 60 Vbeta primers (plus 13 Jbeta primers). The data were produced by immunoSEQ multiplex PCR, yet TCRdb's version contains in-frame clones alone and is incomplete. The sample lists around 67,000 clones, 55% to 65% seen once, with 3% to 3.5% in the top ten. The sequenced sample consisted of PBMCs. The receptors stem from a woman aged 45-59 years in good health and CMV-seronegative.

In nucleotides, the CDR3 is TGCGCCAGCAGCTTTACCAGCGCGGGGAATGAGCAGTTCTTC. As protein: CASSFTSAGNEQFF. V usage is TRBV5-1 and J usage is TRBJ2-1, with D perhaps matching TRBD2 (6 bases). V shed 2 bases and J shed 7 bases, with 13 bases lying between them. Per germline, CDR1 SGHRS and CDR2 YFSETQ. This CDR3 has 14 residues.

This clone was seen a handful of times. Different DNA sequences within this sample yield the same CDR3. The V and J genes are TRBV6-4 and TRBJ2-2; 9 positions agree with TRBD2. The junction had 4 bases not matched to a gene; V was cut back by 6 bases and J by 2 bases. CDR1 and CDR2 (germline): MRHNA, SNTAGT. CDR3 length: 15 residues. This CDR3 reads CASSPGLANTGELFF. In DNA, the CDR3 is TGTGCCAGCAGCCCGGGACTAGCCAACACCGGGGAGCTGTTTTTT.

The chain uses TRBV10-1 and TRBJ2-5; 15 bases agree with TRBD2. Per germline, CDR1 WNHNN and CDR2 SYGVQD (reference sequence). This CDR3 contains 14 residues. V gave up 8 bases and J gave up 5 bases; unmatched junction bases: 3. CDR3 coding DNA: TGCGCCAGCTCCGGGACTAGCGGGAGGGAGACCCAGTACTTC. Its protein is CASSGTSGRETQYF.

The V gene is TRBV4-3, the J gene TRBJ1-2, with TRBD1 identical over 8 bases. The germline CDR1 and CDR2 sequences are LGHNA and YSLEER. The CDR3 covers 17 residues. Trimming cost V 1 base and J 6 bases; bases outside gene matches: 13. The CDR3 bases are TGCGCCAGCAGCCAAGTGGGAACGTGGGACAGGAAAGATGGCTACACCTTC. Translating gives CASSQVGTWDRKDGYTF.

This clone was observed a single time. This rearrangement joins TRBV28 to TRBJ2-7; D is unclear. Trimming removed 3 bases at V and 5 bases at J, with 5 bases between. Germline CDR1 and CDR2: MDHEN and SYDVKM. This CDR3 is 11 amino acids long. CDR3 coding DNA: TGTGCCAGCAGTTTGAGAAACGAGCAGTACTTC. Translation: CASSLRNEQYF.

This clone was seen only a few times. This rearrangement joins TRBV5-6 to TRBJ2-5; TRBD2 matches 7 bases. Gene TRBJ2-7 matches the end of the DNA better, so the J call may be wrong. The CDR3 is 13 amino acids. Germline lookup yields CDR1 SGHDT and CDR2 YYEEEE. CDR3 bases: TGTGCCAGCAGCTTGACTAGCGTGTACGAGCAGTACTTC. Amino acid sequence: CASSLTSVYEQYF.

This chain connects TRBV15 to TRBJ2-2; a weak D match, TRBD1 (6 bases). The length of the CDR3 is 15 residues. Germline V CDR1 and CDR2: LNHNV, YYDKDF (reference sequence). V shed 0 bases and J shed 4 bases, with 9 bases lying between them. CDR3 region: CATSRDRTATGELFF. The CDR3 DNA reads as TGTGCCACCAGCAGAGATCGGACAGCCACCGGGGAGCTGTTTTTT.

This chain links TRBV19 with TRBJ1-4; the D gene is possibly TRBD1 (6 bases). The CDR3 runs 14 residues. Trimming removed 8 bases at V and 2 bases at J, with 12 bases between. Germline V gene data show CDR1 as LNHDA and CDR2 as SQIVND (reference sequence). This chain's CDR3 is CASGTGPTNEKLFF. CDR3 coding DNA: TGTGCCAGTGGAACAGGGCCGACTAATGAAAAACTGTTTTTT. The full variable domain, in which reference TRBV19 and TRBJ1-4 provide the parts outside the CDR3, is DGGITQSPKYLFRKEGQNVTLSCEQNLNHDAMYWYRQDPGQGLRLIYYSQIVNDFQKGDIAEGYSVSREKKESFPLTVTSAQKNPTAFYLCASGTGPTNEKLFFGSGTQLSVL.

The CDR3: CASSPTGVGNTIYF. CDR3 in DNA: TGTGCCAGCTCACCGACAGGGGTCGGAAACACCATATATTTT. This chain joins TRBV18 and TRBJ1-3; 8 bases fit TRBD1. The CDR3 loop spans 14 amino acids. J was trimmed by 4 bases and V by 3 bases; bases with no gene match: 2. Germline CDR1 is KGHSH and CDR2 is LQKENI.

CDR3: CASSLGLTGLANEKLFF. In DNA, the CDR3 is TGTGCCAGCAGCTTAGGTTTAACAGGGTTGGCTAATGAAAAACTGTTTTTT. The rearrangement joins TRBV7-3 to TRBJ1-4; possible D gene TRBD1, 6 bases. V was cut by 2 bases and J by 3 bases, with 16 bases left in between. This CDR3 region has 17 residues. CDR1 and CDR2 from the germline V gene are SGHTA and FQGTGA.

This chain uses TRBV18 with TRBJ2-7, with 7 bases that match TRBD1. The CDR3 runs to 17 residues. Trimming took 6 bases from V and 3 from J; bases not matched to a gene: 17. The germline gives CDR1 KGHSH, CDR2 LQKENI. The CDR3 DNA reads TGTGCCAGCTCCCATTCCGGCTCGACAGGGAAGCACTACGAGCAGTACTTC. This encodes CASSHSGSTGKHYEQYF.

Only a few counts were recorded for this clone. The CDR3 bases are TGTGCCAGCAGCGGGGGGACAGGCCTCGAGCAGCCCCAGCATTTT. The encoded protein is CASSGGTGLEQPQHF. This chain joins TRBV5-6 and TRBJ1-5; TRBD1 matches 8 bases. Germline V lookup: CDR1 SGHDT, CDR2 YYEEEE. This CDR3 is 15 amino acids long. J was trimmed by 7 bases and V by 4 bases; bases with no gene match: 10. Filled out from reference TRBV5-6 and TRBJ1-5, the complete variable domain reads DAGVTQSPTHLIKTRGQQVTLRCSPKSGHDTVSWYQQALGQGPQFIFQYYEEEERQRGNFPDRFSGHQFPNYSSELNVNALLLGDSALYLCASSGGTGLEQPQHFGDGTRLSIL.

The chain joins TRBV6-5 to TRBJ2-7; 8 bases are shared with TRBD1. Per the germline V gene, CDR1 is MNHEY and CDR2 is SVGAGI. The CDR3 contains 14 residues. The trim removed 5 bases at V and 0 bases at J, leaving 3 bases unmatched. The CDR3 DNA follows: TGTGCCAGCAGTGCCCAGGGGGCCTCCTACGAGCAGTACTTC. It translates to CASSAQGASYEQYF.

The V and J genes are TRBV19 and TRBJ1-5; 9 nucleotides line up with TRBD1. The germline V gene encodes CDR1 LNHDA and CDR2 SQIVND (reference sequence). V trimming: 6 bases; J trimming: 0 bases; junction bases outside the gene matches: 24. The CDR3 loop spans 22 amino acids. The CDR3 protein is CASSITRQGGRPQSYSNQPQHF. CDR3 DNA: TGTGCCAGTAGCATTACACGACAGGGGGGCAGACCACAGAGTTATAGCAATCAGCCCCAGCATTTT.

The V call is TRBV6-5, the J call TRBJ1-5, with 7 bases that match TRBD1. Germline values: CDR1 MNHEY, CDR2 SVGAGI. The CDR3 runs 16 residues. Trimming removed 0 bases from V and 4 bases from J; junction bases left unmatched: 6. The CDR3 sequence: CASSYSSAGGNQPQHF. The CDR3 DNA follows: TGTGCCAGCAGTTACTCGTCAGCAGGGGGGAATCAGCCCCAGCATTTT.

The J gene is TRBJ2-7, the V gene TRBV7-9; D uncertain. The length of the CDR3 is 14 residues. The germline V and J ends were trimmed by 1 base and 2 bases, with 9 bases remaining between them. CDR1 is SEHNR and CDR2 is FQNEAQ in the germline V gene (reference sequence). CDR3 protein: CASSLGGSTYEQYF. The DNA for the CDR3 is TGTGCCAGCAGCTTAGGTGGCTCCACCTACGAGCAGTACTTC. Supplemented by reference TRBV7-9 and TRBJ2-7, the full variable domain reads DTGVSQNPRHKITKRGQNVTFRCDPISEHNRLYWYRQTLGQGPEFLTYFQNEAQLEKSRLLSDRFSAERPKGSFSTLEIQRTEQGDSAMYLCASSLGGSTYEQYFGPGTRLTVT.

In DNA, the CDR3 is TGCGCCAGCAGCTTAGGGACTAGCTCCTACGAGCAGTACTTC. As protein: CASSLGTSSYEQYF. The rearrangement joins TRBV4-3 to TRBJ2-7; 8 nucleotides align to TRBD2. Trimming removed 5 bases from V and 0 bases from J; junction bases left unmatched: 3. Germline CDR1 is LGHNA and CDR2 is YSLEER. The CDR3 length is 14 residues.

The chain couples TRBV28 to TRBJ2-5; 7 bases align to TRBD2. The CDR3 is 13 amino acids. V lost 6 bases, J lost 6 bases, and 7 bases stayed unmatched. Germline V gene data show CDR1 as MDHEN and CDR2 as SYDVKM. CDR3 protein: CASRGRDYQTQYF. CDR3 bases: TGTGCCAGCAGGGGACGGGACTATCAGACCCAGTACTTC.

In its sample, this clone was seen a few times. The chain couples TRBV11-2 to TRBJ2-5; 7 bases agree with TRBD1. CDR3 length: 14 residues. Germline CDR1 is SGHAT and CDR2 is FQNNGV. V shed 5 bases and J 5 bases; nucleotides not matched to a gene: 8. This chain's CDR3 is CASSVQTGLETQYF. The CDR3 DNA reads TGTGCCAGCAGCGTCCAGACAGGGCTGGAGACCCAGTACTTC.

This sequence joins TRBV11-3 and TRBJ2-2; no clear D gene. CDR3 length equals 14 residues. Trimming took 0 bases from V and 3 from J, leaving 5 bases between them. The germline CDR1 and CDR2 sequences are SGHNT and YENEEA. In DNA, the CDR3 is TGTGCCAGCAGCTTAGATCCATACACCGGGGAGCTGTTTTTT. It specifies CASSLDPYTGELFF.

The chain has TRBV6-5 and TRBJ1-1; D is perhaps TRBD1 (5 bases). V lost 6 bases and J lost 5, with 13 bases in between. Germline V gene lookup returns CDR1 MNHEY and CDR2 SVGAGI. The CDR3 spans 13 residues. The CDR3 coding sequence is TGTGCCAGCAGCAGGGTAGCTAGAACTGAAGCTTTCTTT. It codes for CASSRVARTEAFF.

This clone was observed a handful of times. The CDR3 DNA sequence: TGTGCCAGCAGCCGCGACCAAGAGACCCAGTACTTC. Its translation is CASSRDQETQYF. The chain combines TRBV7-9 with TRBJ2-5; unclear D gene. This CDR3 is 12 amino acids long. CDR1 SEHNR and CDR2 FQNEAQ come from the germline V gene (reference sequence). Trimming removed 5 bases from V and 0 bases from J, with 4 bases in between.

V and J are TRBV19 and TRBJ1-2; 9 bases map to TRBD1. The CDR3 has 14 residues. V dropped 7 bases and J dropped 2; count of bases not matched to a gene: 5. The germline V gene encodes CDR1 LNHDA and CDR2 SQIVND (reference sequence). The CDR3 spells CASNRQGENYGYTF. CDR3 nucleotide sequence: TGTGCCAGTAACCGACAGGGGGAGAACTATGGCTACACCTTC.

The chain is built from TRBV7-2 and TRBJ2-7, with 11 bases aligning to TRBD2. Per germline, CDR1 SGHTA and CDR2 FQGNSA. CDR3 length: 15 residues. Losses at the gene ends were 5 bases for V and 2 bases for J; bases not matched to a gene: 5. The CDR3 DNA reads TGTGCCAGCAGCCCTTCTAGCGGGAGGACCTACGAGCAGTACTTC. Encoded protein: CASSPSSGRTYEQYF.

The rearrangement links TRBV6-1 to TRBJ1-1; 7 positions agree with TRBD1. V shed 2 bases and J 5 bases; nucleotides not matched to a gene: 8. The CDR3 is made up of 15 amino acids. Per the germline V gene, CDR1 is MNHNS and CDR2 is SASEGT. The CDR3 sequence: CASSELGRGSTEAFF. The CDR3 nucleotides are TGTGCCAGCAGTGAATTGGGCAGGGGGTCGACTGAAGCTTTCTTT.